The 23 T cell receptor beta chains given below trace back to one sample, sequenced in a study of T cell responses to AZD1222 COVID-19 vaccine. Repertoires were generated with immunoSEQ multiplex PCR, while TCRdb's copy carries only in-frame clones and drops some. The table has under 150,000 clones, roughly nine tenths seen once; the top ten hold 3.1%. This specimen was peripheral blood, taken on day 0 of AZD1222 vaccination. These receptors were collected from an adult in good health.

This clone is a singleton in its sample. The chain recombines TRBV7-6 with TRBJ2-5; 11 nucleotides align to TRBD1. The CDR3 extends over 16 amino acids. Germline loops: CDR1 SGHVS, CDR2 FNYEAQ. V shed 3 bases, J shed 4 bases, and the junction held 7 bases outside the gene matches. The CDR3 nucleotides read TGTGCCAGCAGCTTCTTCGGGACAGGGGGTCCAGAGACCCAGTACTTC. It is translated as CASSFFGTGGPETQYF.

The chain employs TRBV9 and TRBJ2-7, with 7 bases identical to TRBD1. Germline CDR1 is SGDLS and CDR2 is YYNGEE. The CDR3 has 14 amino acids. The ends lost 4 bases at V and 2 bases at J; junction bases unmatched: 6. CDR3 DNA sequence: TGTGCCAGCAGCCCGAGGGGACAGCCCTACGAGCAGTACTTC. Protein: CASSPRGQPYEQYF.

CDR3 loop: CASSRSTGNRDEQYF. CDR3 in DNA: TGTGCCAGCAGTCGCTCGACAGGGAATCGGGACGAGCAGTACTTC. The chain joins TRBV6-6 to TRBJ2-7; TRBD1 matches 7 bases. The length of the CDR3 is 15 residues. V lost 5 bases to trimming and J lost 5 bases; unmatched junction nucleotides: 12. Germline CDR1 MNHNY, CDR2 SVGAGI (reference sequence).

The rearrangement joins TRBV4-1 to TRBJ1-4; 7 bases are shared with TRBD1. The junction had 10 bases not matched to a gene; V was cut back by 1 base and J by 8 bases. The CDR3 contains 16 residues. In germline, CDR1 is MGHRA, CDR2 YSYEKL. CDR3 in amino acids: CASSQVSEGASEKLFF. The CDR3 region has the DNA TGCGCCAGCAGCCAAGTTTCGGAGGGGGCATCAGAAAAACTGTTTTTT.

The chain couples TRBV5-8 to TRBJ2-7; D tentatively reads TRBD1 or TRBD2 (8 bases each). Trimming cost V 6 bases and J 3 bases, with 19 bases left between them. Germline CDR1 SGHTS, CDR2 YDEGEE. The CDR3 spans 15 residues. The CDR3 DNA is TGTGCCAGCACGGGGGGGACAGGTGGGGACTACGAGCAGTACTTC. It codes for CASTGGTGGDYEQYF.

CDR3: CASSSTGRDQPQHF. In DNA, the CDR3 is TGTGCCAGCAGCTCGACAGGGAGGGATCAGCCCCAGCATTTT. This rearrangement joins TRBV25-1 to TRBJ1-5, with 7 bases matching TRBD1. Germline V gives CDR1 MGHDK, CDR2 SYGVNS. V was clipped by 6 bases and J by 5 bases; unmatched bases: 7. This CDR3 comprises 14 residues.

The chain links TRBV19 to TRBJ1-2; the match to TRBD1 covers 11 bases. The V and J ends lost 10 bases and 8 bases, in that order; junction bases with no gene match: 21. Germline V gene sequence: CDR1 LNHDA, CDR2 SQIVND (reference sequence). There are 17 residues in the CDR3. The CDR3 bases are TGTGCCACCAGGTCCCGGACAGGGGGCGGTAAACTTTACGGCTACACCTTC. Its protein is CATRSRTGGGKLYGYTF.

The chain's CDR3 is CASSKTGSSYEQYF. The CDR3 nucleotides are TGTGCCAGCAGTAAGACAGGGAGCTCCTACGAGCAGTACTTC. The chain has TRBV27 and TRBJ2-7; 7 bases are shared with TRBD1. The junction had 4 bases not matched to a gene; V was cut back by 5 bases and J by 0 bases. The germline V gene has CDR1 MNHEY and CDR2 SMNVEV (reference sequence). This CDR3 comprises 14 residues.

For the CDR3, the DNA is TGTGCCAGCAGTCCGCCGGGACAGATGAACACTGAAGCTTTCTTT. Translated: CASSPPGQMNTEAFF. The rearrangement links TRBV28 to TRBJ1-1; TRBD1 matches at 7 bases. The CDR3 extends over 15 amino acids. CDR1 and CDR2 (germline): MDHEN, SYDVKM. Trimming removed 5 bases from V and 0 bases from J; junction bases left unmatched: 6.

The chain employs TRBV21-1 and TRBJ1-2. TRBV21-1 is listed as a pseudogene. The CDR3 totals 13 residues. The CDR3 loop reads CASSCSIEGGYTF. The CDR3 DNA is TGTGCCAGCAGCTGCAGCATAGAGGGTGGCTACACCTTC.

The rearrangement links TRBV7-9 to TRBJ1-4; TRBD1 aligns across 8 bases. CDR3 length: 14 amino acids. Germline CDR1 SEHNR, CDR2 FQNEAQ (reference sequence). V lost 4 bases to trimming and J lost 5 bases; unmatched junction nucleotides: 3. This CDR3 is CASSSRQGNEKLFF. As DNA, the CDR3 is TGTGCCAGCAGCTCACGACAGGGGAATGAAAAACTGTTTTTT.

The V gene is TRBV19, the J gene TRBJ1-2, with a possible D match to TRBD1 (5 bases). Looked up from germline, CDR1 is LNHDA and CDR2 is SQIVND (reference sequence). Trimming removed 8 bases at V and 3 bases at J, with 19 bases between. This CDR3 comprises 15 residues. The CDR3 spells CASSSTERIHYGYTF. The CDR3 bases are TGTGCCAGTTCCTCGACAGAACGCATCCACTATGGCTACACCTTC. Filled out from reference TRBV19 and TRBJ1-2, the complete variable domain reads DGGITQSPKYLFRKEGQNVTLSCEQNLNHDAMYWYRQDPGQGLRLIYYSQIVNDFQKGDIAEGYSVSREKKESFPLTVTSAQKNPTAFYLCASSSTERIHYGYTFGSGTRLTVV.

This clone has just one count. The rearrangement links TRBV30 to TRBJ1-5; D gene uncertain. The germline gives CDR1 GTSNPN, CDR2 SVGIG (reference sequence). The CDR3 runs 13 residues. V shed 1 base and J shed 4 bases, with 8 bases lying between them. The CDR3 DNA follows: TGTGCCTGGAGTGATACTTGGAATCAGCCCCAGCATTTT. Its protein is CAWSDTWNQPQHF.

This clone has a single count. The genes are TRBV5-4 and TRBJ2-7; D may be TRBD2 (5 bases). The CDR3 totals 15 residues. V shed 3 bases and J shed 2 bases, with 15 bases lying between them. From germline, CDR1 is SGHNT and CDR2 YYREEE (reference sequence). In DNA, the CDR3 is TGTGCCAGCAGCTCGACACCTAGCCACACCTACGAGCAGTACTTC. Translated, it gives CASSSTPSHTYEQYF. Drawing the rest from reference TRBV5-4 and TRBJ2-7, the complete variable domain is ETGVTQSPTHLIKTRGQQVTLRCSSQSGHNTVSWYQQALGQGPQFIFQYYREEENGRGNFPPRFSGLQFPNYSSELNVNALELDDSALYLCASSSTPSHTYEQYFGPGTRLTVT.

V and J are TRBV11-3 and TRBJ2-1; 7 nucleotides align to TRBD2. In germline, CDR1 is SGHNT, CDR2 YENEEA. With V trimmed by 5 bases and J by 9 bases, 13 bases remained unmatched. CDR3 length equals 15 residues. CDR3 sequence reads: CASSPLQSGISEQFF. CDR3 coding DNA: TGTGCCAGCAGCCCGCTTCAGAGCGGGATAAGTGAGCAGTTCTTC.

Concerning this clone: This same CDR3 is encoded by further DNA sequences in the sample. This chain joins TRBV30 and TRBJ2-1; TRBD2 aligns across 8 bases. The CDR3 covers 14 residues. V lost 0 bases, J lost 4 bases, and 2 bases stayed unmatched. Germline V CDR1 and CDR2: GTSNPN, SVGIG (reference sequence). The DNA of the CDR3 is TGTGCCTGGAGTGTGTTAGCGGGATACAATGAGCAGTTCTTC. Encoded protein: CAWSVLAGYNEQFF.

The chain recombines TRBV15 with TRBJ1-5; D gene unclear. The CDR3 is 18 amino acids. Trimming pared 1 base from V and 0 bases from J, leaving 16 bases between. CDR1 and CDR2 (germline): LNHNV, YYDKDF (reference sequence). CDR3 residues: CATSRASRADYSNQPQHF. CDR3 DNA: TGTGCCACCAGCAGAGCCTCGCGGGCAGACTATAGCAATCAGCCCCAGCATTTT.

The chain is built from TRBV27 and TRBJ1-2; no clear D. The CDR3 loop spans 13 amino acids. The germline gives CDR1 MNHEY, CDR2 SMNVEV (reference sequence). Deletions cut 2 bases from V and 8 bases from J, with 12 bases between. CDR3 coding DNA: TGTGCCAGCAGTTTAAATCTGGGAGGGGGCTACACCTTC. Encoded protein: CASSLNLGGGYTF.

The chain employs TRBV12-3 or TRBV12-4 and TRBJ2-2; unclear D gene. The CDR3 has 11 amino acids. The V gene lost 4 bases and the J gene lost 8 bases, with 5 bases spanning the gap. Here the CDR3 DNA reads TGTGCCAGCAGTTCCCCAGGGGAGCTGTTTTTT. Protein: CASSSPGELFF.

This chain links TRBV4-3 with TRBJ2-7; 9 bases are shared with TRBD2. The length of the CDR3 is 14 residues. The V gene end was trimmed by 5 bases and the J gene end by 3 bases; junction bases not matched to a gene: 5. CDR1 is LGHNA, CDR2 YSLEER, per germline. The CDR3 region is CASSRQAGGYEQYF. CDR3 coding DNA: TGCGCCAGCAGCAGACAAGCGGGAGGCTACGAGCAGTACTTC.

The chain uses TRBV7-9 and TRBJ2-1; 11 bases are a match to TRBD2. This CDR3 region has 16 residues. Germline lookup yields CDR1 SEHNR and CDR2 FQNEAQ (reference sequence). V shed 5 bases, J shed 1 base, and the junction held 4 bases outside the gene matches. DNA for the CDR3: TGTGCCAGCAGCCGGACTAGCGGGCTTTCCTACAATGAGCAGTTCTTC. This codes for CASSRTSGLSYNEQFF.

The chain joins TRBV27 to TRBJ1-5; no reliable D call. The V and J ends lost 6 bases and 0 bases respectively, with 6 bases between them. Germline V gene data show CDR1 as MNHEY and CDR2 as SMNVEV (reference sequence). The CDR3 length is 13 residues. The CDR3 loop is CASSTYSNQPQHF. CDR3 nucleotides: TGTGCCAGCAGCACCTATAGCAATCAGCCCCAGCATTTT.

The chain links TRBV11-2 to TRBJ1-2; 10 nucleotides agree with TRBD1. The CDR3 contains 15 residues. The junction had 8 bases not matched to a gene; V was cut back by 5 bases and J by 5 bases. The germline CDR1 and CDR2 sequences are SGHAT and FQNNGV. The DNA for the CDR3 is TGTGCCAGCAGCCCAAGACAGGGGGCTATGTATGGCTACACCTTC. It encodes CASSPRQGAMYGYTF.